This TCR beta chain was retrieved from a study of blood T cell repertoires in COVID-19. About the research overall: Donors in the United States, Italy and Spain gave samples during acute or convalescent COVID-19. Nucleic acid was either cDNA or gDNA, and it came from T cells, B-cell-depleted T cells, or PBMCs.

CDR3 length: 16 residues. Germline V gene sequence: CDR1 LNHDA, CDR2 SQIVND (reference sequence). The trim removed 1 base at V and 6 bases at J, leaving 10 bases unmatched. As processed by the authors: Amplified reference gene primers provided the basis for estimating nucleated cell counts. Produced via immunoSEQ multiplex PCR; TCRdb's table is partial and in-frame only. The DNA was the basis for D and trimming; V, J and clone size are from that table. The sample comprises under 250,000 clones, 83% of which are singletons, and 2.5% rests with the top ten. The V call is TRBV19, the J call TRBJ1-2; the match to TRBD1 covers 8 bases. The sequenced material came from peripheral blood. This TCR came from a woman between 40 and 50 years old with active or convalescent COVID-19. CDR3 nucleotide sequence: TGTGCCAGTAGTATAGGAAGGACAGGGAATACCCATGGCTACACCTTC. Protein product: CASSIGRTGNTHGYTF.